These T cell receptor beta chains were read from a single sample in a study of technical replicates of blood from several donors. Sequencing was performed with immunoSEQ multiplex PCR; in TCRdb, only in-frame clones are kept and a portion is missing. The repertoire holds 50,000 to 70,000 clones, with approximately 86% as singletons. The sequenced material came from PBMCs. The origin of the receptors is a human donor in good health. Some clones in this sample may be carry-over from other donors' samples. Both conserved end residues are part of each CDR3. Fields, in order: D gene, V gene, clone size, J gene, CDR3 protein, CDR3 DNA. D genes are given only for firm matches. The size entry is marked missing in some rows and otherwise reads once, few, many or a size class.

D gene: TRBD1
V gene: TRBV19
clone size: -
J gene: TRBJ1-2
CDR3 protein: CASNSGTGEFYGYTF
CDR3 DNA: TGTGCCAGTAATTCCGGGACAGGGGAGTTCTATGGCTACACCTTC

D gene: -
V gene: TRBV6-5
clone size: -
J gene: TRBJ1-2
CDR3 protein: CASSYFSAAAGYTF
CDR3 DNA: TGTGCCAGCAGTTACTTCTCCGCGGCGGCTGGCTACACCTTC

D gene: -
V gene: TRBV6-6
clone size: -
J gene: TRBJ1-5
CDR3 protein: CASIDGRISNQPQHF
CDR3 DNA: TGTGCCAGCATAGACGGGAGGATTAGCAATCAGCCCCAGCATTTT

D gene: -
V gene: TRBV4-2
clone size: -
J gene: TRBJ2-2
CDR3 protein: CASSQDERSTGELFF
CDR3 DNA: TGTGCCAGCAGCCAAGATGAAAGGAGCACCGGGGAGCTGTTTTTT

D gene: -
V gene: TRBV19
clone size: -
J gene: TRBJ2-1
CDR3 protein: CASRPLSGDEQFF
CDR3 DNA: TGTGCCAGTAGGCCATTATCGGGGGATGAGCAGTTCTTC

D gene: TRBD1
V gene: TRBV5-5
clone size: -
J gene: TRBJ1-4
CDR3 protein: CASSRLGQKEKLFF
CDR3 DNA: TGTGCCAGCAGCCGCCTGGGACAGAAGGAAAAACTGTTTTTT

D gene: TRBD2
V gene: TRBV4-1
clone size: -
J gene: TRBJ2-4
CDR3 protein: CASSQGRASGRINIQYF
CDR3 DNA: TGCGCCAGCAGCCAAGGCCGAGCTAGCGGGAGAATAAACATTCAGTACTTC

D gene: TRBD1
V gene: TRBV4-1
clone size: -
J gene: TRBJ2-5
CDR3 protein: CASSQVQGLQETQYF
CDR3 DNA: TGCGCCAGCAGCCAAGTACAGGGGCTACAAGAGACCCAGTACTTC

D gene: TRBD2
V gene: TRBV6-1
clone size: -
J gene: TRBJ2-7
CDR3 protein: CASSTLAGGVYEQYF
CDR3 DNA: TGTGCCAGCAGTACTTTAGCGGGAGGTGTCTACGAGCAGTACTTC

D gene: -
V gene: TRBV14
clone size: -
J gene: TRBJ1-2
CDR3 protein: CASSLRMSYGYTF
CDR3 DNA: TGTGCCAGCAGCCTGAGAATGAGCTATGGCTACACCTTC

D gene: TRBD2
V gene: TRBV15
clone size: few
J gene: TRBJ2-1
CDR3 protein: CATSPPGSGPPISYNEQFF
CDR3 DNA: TGTGCCACCAGCCCCCCTGGTAGCGGGCCACCTATCTCCTACAATGAGCAGTTCTTC

D gene: -
V gene: TRBV7-9
clone size: -
J gene: TRBJ2-1
CDR3 protein: CASSLDYGNEQFF
CDR3 DNA: TGTGCCAGCAGCTTAGACTATGGCAATGAGCAGTTCTTC

D gene: -
V gene: TRBV7-8
clone size: -
J gene: TRBJ2-3
CDR3 protein: CASSPPRDTQYF
CDR3 DNA: TGTGCCAGCAGCCCCCCTAGAGATACGCAGTATTTT

D gene: -
V gene: TRBV10-2
clone size: -
J gene: TRBJ2-2
CDR3 protein: CASSEWGRVTGELFF
CDR3 DNA: TGCGCCAGCAGTGAGTGGGGCAGGGTGACCGGGGAGCTGTTTTTT

D gene: TRBD1
V gene: TRBV4-3
clone size: -
J gene: TRBJ1-1
CDR3 protein: CASSQQGQANTEAFF
CDR3 DNA: TGCGCCAGCAGCCAGCAGGGACAGGCCAACACTGAAGCTTTCTTT

D gene: -
V gene: TRBV12-5
clone size: -
J gene: TRBJ2-7
CDR3 protein: CASGLVLRAGAYEQYF
CDR3 DNA: TGTGCTAGTGGTTTGGTACTTAGGGCAGGGGCCTACGAGCAGTACTTC

D gene: -
V gene: TRBV7-9
clone size: -
J gene: TRBJ1-1
CDR3 protein: CASSATGPYTEAFF
CDR3 DNA: TGTGCCAGCAGCGCAACAGGGCCCTACACTGAAGCTTTCTTT

D gene: TRBD1
V gene: TRBV7-9
clone size: -
J gene: TRBJ2-6
CDR3 protein: CASSLAQGAGANVLTF
CDR3 DNA: TGTGCCAGCAGCTTAGCGCAGGGGGCTGGGGCCAACGTCCTGACTTTC

D gene: -
V gene: TRBV11-2
clone size: -
J gene: TRBJ2-2
CDR3 protein: CASSLVGQTGELFF
CDR3 DNA: TGTGCCAGCAGCTTAGTTGGCCAGACCGGGGAGCTGTTTTTT